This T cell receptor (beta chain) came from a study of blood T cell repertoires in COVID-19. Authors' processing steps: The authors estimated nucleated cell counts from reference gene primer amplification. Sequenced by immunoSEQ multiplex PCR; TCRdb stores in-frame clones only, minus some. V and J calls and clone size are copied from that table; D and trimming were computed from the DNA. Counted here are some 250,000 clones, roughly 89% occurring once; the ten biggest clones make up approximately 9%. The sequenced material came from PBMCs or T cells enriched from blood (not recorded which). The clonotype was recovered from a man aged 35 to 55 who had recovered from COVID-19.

The CDR3 sequence is CSVEAFWLADSYEQYF. CDR3 sequence (DNA): TGCAGCGTTGAAGCTTTCTGGCTAGCGGACTCCTACGAGCAGTACTTC. The chain uses TRBV29-1 and TRBJ2-7, with TRBD2 identical over 7 bases. The length of the CDR3 is 16 residues. The V gene end was trimmed by 1 base and the J gene end by 0 bases; junction bases not matched to a gene: 9. Germline V gene data show CDR1 as SQVTM and CDR2 as ANQGSEA.